This T cell receptor (beta chain) originates from a study of regulatory T cells in long-lasting Graves disease. Time point denoted: newly diagnosed GD, antithyroid drugs for less than 3 months. From PBMCs, RNA was extracted and then used to make the TCR library. Construction of TCR beta libraries relied on iRepertoire HTBI primers and on Arm-PCR targeting CDR3 regions. One entry per CDR3 protein results from TCRdb running MiXCR on the multiplex PCR reads. The sample holds hundreds of thousands of distinct CDR3 sequences; around 12% are singletons and the top ten take roughly 9.3%. The ends lost 4 bases at V and 5 bases at J; junction bases unmatched: 14. This CDR3 is 17 amino acids long. Germline V CDR1 and CDR2: LNHDA, SQIVND (reference sequence). Notes on this clonotype: A much more abundant neighbour one base away suggests this may be a read error.

Separately, the same data were catalogued under a study of T cells in Graves' hyperthyroidism and ophthalmopathy. According to that study: Diagnostic assessment was based on clinical symptoms, serum thyroxine and TRAb, thyroid ultrasound and orbital computed tomography. HTBI primers drove first-round RT-PCR of the TCR CDR3. Most clonotypes expanded in thyroid above 0.001 were likewise present in blood.

This TCR was recovered from a woman in her 30s with Graves disease. Material: peripheral blood mononuclear cells (PBMCs), obtained at new diagnosis, from a patient treated with antithyroid drugs. The J gene is TRBJ2-1, the V gene TRBV19; 7 positions match TRBD2. The CDR3 protein is CASSTKGRAGTNNEQFF. CDR3 DNA sequence: TGTGCCAGTAGTACTAAGGGGAGAGCGGGAACCAACAATGAGCAGTTCTTC.